These 2 T cell receptor beta chains were sequenced from one sample in a study of T-cell reconstitution after alpha-beta-depleted transplantation in children. It was with unique molecular identifiers that the TCRbeta library was prepared. Using its own MiXCR run on the PCR reads, TCRdb lists one record per CDR3 protein. This sample has 250,000 to 400,000 distinct CDR3 sequences, with approximately 23% found just once. Sequences were derived from PBMCs, mostly from graft donor cells, sampled 180 days after TCRalphabeta/CD19-depleted stem cell transplant. These receptors originate from a male patient younger than 18 who had a stem cell transplant for acute lymphoblastic leukemia, so the T cells may come from the graft donor.

This clonotype turned up a few times. The V gene is TRBV29-1, the J gene TRBJ1-3; no firm D call. CDR3 length: 13 amino acids. Trimming removed 4 bases at V and 4 bases at J, with 11 bases between. Germline CDR1 and CDR2: SQVTM and ANQGSEA. The CDR3 sequence is CSVGGAGGNTIYF. CDR3 in DNA: TGCAGCGTTGGTGGAGCGGGGGGAAACACCATATATTTT.

The chain employs TRBV30 and TRBJ2-7; 7 positions match TRBD1. This CDR3 spans 16 amino acids. The germline CDR1 and CDR2 sequences are GTSNPN and SVGIG (reference sequence). J gave up 0 bases and V 5 bases, and 13 bases lay outside the gene matches. CDR3 amino acids: CAWGGVRTGFSYEQYF. The CDR3 DNA reads as TGTGCCTGGGGCGGTGTTCGGACAGGTTTCTCCTACGAGCAGTACTTC.